This T cell receptor beta chain came from a study of T-cell memory formation after mild COVID-19. Study overall: There were largely donor-specific TCR clusters.

This CDR3 spans 13 amino acids. Between the trimmed V and J ends, which lost 7 bases and 4 bases, there was a span of 13 bases. Germline loops: CDR1 WNHNN, CDR2 SYGVQD (reference sequence). Sample barcodes and UMIs were carried by the TCR alpha and TCR beta cDNA libraries that 5'RACE generated with constant-segment primers. TCRdb reanalysed the 5' RACE reads using MiXCR and keeps one entry per CDR3 protein. Seen here are tens of thousands of distinct CDR3 sequences, 12% observed once, and the top ten hold about 24%. This clonotype has a handful of counts. Its antigen remains unknown. Study-level findings and limits: Contracting clones localized mainly to CM and EM when CD4+ and mainly to EMRA when CD8+. Researchers could not confirm that second-wave clones peaking on day 37 targeted SARS-CoV-2.

The sequence derives from a man aged 18 to 29 who had mild COVID-19 (a few samples of this study predate the infection). Cell type and time point are not known. The J gene is TRBJ1-1, the V gene TRBV10-1; weak D call: TRBD1 (5 bases). Sequenced sample: PBMCs or a T cell subset sorted from them (not recorded which). This CDR3 is CASTHGAGTEAFF. The DNA of the CDR3 is TGCGCCAGCACCCATGGGGCCGGCACTGAAGCTTTCTTT.